The 27 T cell receptor beta chains listed next were all sequenced from one sample in a study of blood T cell repertoires in COVID-19. The assay was immunoSEQ multiplex PCR, and TCRdb's table has in-frame clones only and misses some. The table includes 180,000 or so clones, around 87% detected once. Sample: peripheral blood. The receptors originated from a man between 40 and 49 years old with active or convalescent COVID-19.

This sequence joins TRBV4-1 and TRBJ1-6; 7 nucleotides match TRBD1. The CDR3 spans 16 residues. Germline assignment: CDR1 MGHRA and CDR2 YSYEKL. Trimming at V came to 4 bases and at J to 7 bases, leaving 10 bases not matched to a gene. The CDR3 DNA follows: TGCGCCAGCAGCCCGTCTACGACAGGGATCAATTCACCCCTCCACTTT. Translated: CASSPSTTGINSPLHF.

A single count supports this clone. The chain carries TRBV20-1 and TRBJ2-7; D uncertain. With 2 bases removed from V and 2 bases from J, the gap between germline ends came to 4 bases. Germline CDR1 and CDR2: DFQATT and SNEGSKA (reference sequence). This CDR3 comprises 11 residues. CDR3 sequence: CSARTAYEQYF. CDR3 bases: TGCAGTGCTAGAACAGCCTACGAGCAGTACTTC.

This rearrangement joins TRBV10-1 to TRBJ1-5; 7 nucleotides match TRBD1. V gave up 10 bases and J gave up 9 bases; unmatched junction bases: 21. The CDR3 totals 16 residues. Germline CDR1 WNHNN, CDR2 SYGVQD (reference sequence). The CDR3 nucleotides read TGCGCCACCAACAGGCGGGACAGTCCCGGCCGAGCGCCCCAGCATTTT. Residues: CATNRRDSPGRAPQHF.

This clone was observed a few times. The J gene is TRBJ2-5, the V gene TRBV7-3, with D possibly TRBD2 on 5 matching bases. From germline, CDR1 is SGHTA and CDR2 FQGTGA. The CDR3 sequence is 14 residues long. V was cut by 4 bases and J by 4 bases, with 13 bases left in between. DNA of the CDR3: TGTGCCAGCAGCTACCGTGCGGGCACAGAGACCCAGTACTTC. It is translated as CASSYRAGTETQYF.

The chain employs TRBV29-1 and TRBJ2-1; 10 bases fit TRBD1. The CDR3 runs to 15 residues. From germline, CDR1 is SQVTM and CDR2 ANQGSEA. J lost 9 bases, V lost 6 bases, and 14 bases had no gene match. Here the CDR3 DNA reads TGCAGCGTAGAGCCCGGGACAGGGGTTTCTAGTGAGCAGTTCTTC. It specifies CSVEPGTGVSSEQFF.

This chain links TRBV2 with TRBJ1-5, with D perhaps matching TRBD1 (5 bases). CDR3 length equals 15 residues. In germline, CDR1 is SNHLY, CDR2 FYNNEI. The V end lost 6 bases, the J end lost 5 bases, and 17 bases lay between the germline ends. CDR3 sequence reads: CASRGTGTVDQPQHF. The CDR3 nucleotides read TGTGCCAGCAGAGGGACTGGCACCGTGGATCAGCCCCAGCATTTT.

This clone came up once. The V gene is TRBV5-4, the J gene TRBJ1-2; weak D call: TRBD1 (5 bases). The CDR3 spans 13 residues. Germline loops: CDR1 SGHNT, CDR2 YYREEE (reference sequence). V gave up 4 bases and J gave up 4 bases, with 11 bases separating them. The CDR3 DNA follows: TGTGCCAGCAGCCCCCGCGGGGGCTATGGCTACACCTTC. Its protein product is CASSPRGGYGYTF.

The chain couples TRBV4-1 to TRBJ2-7; 9 bases are shared with TRBD2. The germline CDR1 and CDR2 sequences are MGHRA and YSYEKL. The CDR3 has 15 residues. Germline trimming cut 0 bases from V and 9 bases from J; bases unmatched to any gene: 9. CDR3 nucleotide sequence: TGCGCCAGCAGCCAAGAGGGCAGCGGGGGGCCCGGGCAGTACTTC. Encoded protein: CASSQEGSGGPGQYF.

The chain is built from TRBV6-6 and TRBJ1-1, with 8 nucleotides matching TRBD1. Trimming at V came to 6 bases and at J to 1 base, leaving 4 bases not matched to a gene. Germline V CDR1 and CDR2: MNHNY, SVGAGI (reference sequence). The length of the CDR3 is 14 residues. CDR3 coding DNA: TGTGCCAGCAGCAAAGACAGGGGGAACACTGAAGCTTTCTTT. Translation gives CASSKDRGNTEAFF.

V is TRBV7-3 and J is TRBJ2-5; possible D gene TRBD1, 6 bases. With 5 bases removed from V and 3 bases from J, the gap between germline ends came to 16 bases. This CDR3 is built from 15 residues. Germline V gives CDR1 SGHTA, CDR2 FQGTGA. The CDR3 coding sequence is TGTGCCAGCAGCCTTCAGGGGCTAGAGGAAGAGACCCAGTACTTC. This encodes CASSLQGLEEETQYF.

This chain connects TRBV5-4 to TRBJ2-2, with 7 bases that match TRBD2. Per the germline V gene, CDR1 is SGHNT and CDR2 is YYREEE (reference sequence). CDR3 length equals 13 residues. After removal of 3 bases from V and 6 bases from J, the junction contained 2 bases not matched to a gene. CDR3 sequence reads: CASSSTSPGELFF. The CDR3 nucleotides read TGTGCCAGCAGCTCGACTAGCCCCGGGGAGCTGTTTTTT.

The CDR3 DNA reads as TGTGCCAGCAGCCAAGTTCCGAGGAGCTCCTATAATTCACCCCTCCACTTT. Translating it yields CASSQVPRSSYNSPLHF. The J gene is TRBJ1-6, the V gene TRBV14; D not certain. The germline V gene has CDR1 SGHDN and CDR2 FVKESK. V lost 1 base, J lost 0 bases, and 10 bases lay in between. This CDR3 spans 17 amino acids.

The chain recombines TRBV7-9 with TRBJ1-2; TRBD1 matches at 10 bases. The CDR3 has 14 amino acids. Per the germline V gene, CDR1 is SEHNR and CDR2 is FQNEAQ (reference sequence). The V gene end was trimmed by 7 bases and the J gene end by 8 bases; junction bases not matched to a gene: 10. The CDR3 sequence is CASNTGTGALGYTF. In DNA, the CDR3 is TGTGCCAGCAACACCGGGACAGGGGCGCTGGGCTACACCTTC.

This chain links TRBV24-1 with TRBJ1-2; no clear D. The CDR3 sequence is 13 residues long. Trimming removed 4 bases at V and 8 bases at J, with 13 bases between. The germline gives CDR1 KGHDR, CDR2 SFDVKD. CDR3 sequence: CATSDPPDWGYTF. The CDR3 DNA is TGTGCCACCAGTGACCCGCCGGACTGGGGCTACACCTTC.

The V and J genes are TRBV10-3 and TRBJ2-5; D not resolved. The CDR3 is 13 amino acids. The germline V and J ends were trimmed by 7 bases and 3 bases, with 12 bases remaining between them. Germline loops: CDR1 ENHRY, CDR2 SYGVKD. In nucleotides, the CDR3 is TGTGCCATCACCAGCGACGGAAAAGAGACCCAGTACTTC. It encodes CAITSDGKETQYF.

The chain has TRBV19 and TRBJ1-2, with a possible D match to TRBD1 (6 bases). Trimming left V 3 bases short and J 4 bases short, with 12 bases between. The germline V gene encodes CDR1 LNHDA and CDR2 SQIVND (reference sequence). The CDR3 consists of 14 residues. The CDR3, as DNA: TGTGCCAGTAGTATTTGGGGGCCGGTCTATGGCTACACCTTC. Protein sequence: CASSIWGPVYGYTF.

The gene calls are TRBV5-1 and TRBJ1-5, with 7 nucleotides matching TRBD1. The CDR3 consists of 13 residues. After removal of 4 bases from V and 4 bases from J, the junction contained 2 bases not matched to a gene. Germline V CDR1 and CDR2: SGHRS, YFSETQ. CDR3 DNA: TGCGCCAGCAGCCAGGGGGGAAATCAGCCCCAGCATTTT. It specifies CASSQGGNQPQHF.

CDR3: CASSLGGPGYQPQHF. The DNA for the CDR3 is TGCGCCAGCAGCTTGGGGGGGCCGGGGTATCAGCCCCAGCATTTT. This chain uses TRBV5-1 with TRBJ1-5; a possible D gene is TRBD1 (6 bases). This CDR3 is 15 amino acids long. V gave up 0 bases and J gave up 5 bases, with 12 bases separating them. CDR1 SGHRS and CDR2 YFSETQ come from the germline V gene. Filled out from reference TRBV5-1 and TRBJ1-5, the complete variable domain reads KAGVTQTPRYLIKTRGQQVTLSCSPISGHRSVSWYQQTPGQGLQFLFEYFSETQRNKGNFPGRFSGRQFSNSRSEMNVSTLELGDSALYLCASSLGGPGYQPQHFGDGTRLSIL.

The chain links TRBV7-2 to TRBJ2-5; 7 bases are shared with TRBD1. Germline V gene lookup returns CDR1 SGHTA and CDR2 FQGNSA. V trimming: 5 bases; J trimming: 10 bases; junction bases outside the gene matches: 10. CDR3 length equals 13 residues. CDR3 nucleotide sequence: TGTGCCAGCAGCCCCGTTGCGCCAGGGGGCCAGTACTTC. This gives the protein CASSPVAPGGQYF.

The CDR3 spells CASSFSPSGVNSPLHF. As DNA, the CDR3 is TGTGCCAGCAGTTTCTCTCCCTCGGGGGTTAATTCACCCCTCCACTTT. The chain joins TRBV27 to TRBJ1-6; possible D gene TRBD1, 5 bases. Per germline, CDR1 MNHEY and CDR2 SMNVEV (reference sequence). The CDR3 contains 16 residues. Deletions cut 3 bases from V and 6 bases from J, with 15 bases between.

The rearrangement links TRBV5-1 to TRBJ1-5; 11 bases map to TRBD1. V shed 4 bases and J 5 bases; nucleotides not matched to a gene: 2. The CDR3 runs 14 residues. The V gene's germline CDR1 is SGHRS and CDR2 YFSETQ. The CDR3 DNA is TGCGCCAGCAGCGTGGGACAGGGGGATCAGCCCCAGCATTTT. It is translated as CASSVGQGDQPQHF.

The chain combines TRBV11-1 with TRBJ2-1; weak D call: TRBD2 (5 bases). The germline V gene encodes CDR1 SGHAT and CDR2 FQDESV (reference sequence). The CDR3 sequence is 16 residues long. V was clipped by 7 bases and J by 0 bases, with 16 bases between them. The CDR3 DNA sequence: TGTGCCAGCACCCCGTGGGAGCAGGCCTCCTACAATGAGCAGTTCTTC. Its protein is CASTPWEQASYNEQFF.

The V and J genes are TRBV12-5 and TRBJ2-7, with D possibly matching TRBD1 (5 bases). Per the germline V gene, CDR1 is LGHNT and CDR2 is FRNRAP. This CDR3 spans 14 amino acids. V dropped 3 bases and J dropped 1 base, with 10 bases sitting between them. The CDR3 sequence: CASGLQAPSYEQYF. Written as DNA, the CDR3 is TGTGCTAGTGGTTTACAGGCGCCTTCCTACGAGCAGTACTTC.

V gene TRBV7-9 combines with J gene TRBJ1-2, with D possibly TRBD1 on 5 matching bases. Trimming removed 5 bases at V and 8 bases at J, with 15 bases between. The CDR3 consists of 13 residues. Germline V lookup: CDR1 SEHNR, CDR2 FQNEAQ (reference sequence). For the CDR3, the DNA is TGTGCCAGCAGCCCGAGACAGTTGGGGGGCTACACCTTC. It encodes CASSPRQLGGYTF.

The chain combines TRBV6-5 with TRBJ1-1; tentative D call: TRBD1 (5 bases). The germline V gene encodes CDR1 MNHEY and CDR2 SVGAGI. V was trimmed by 2 bases and J by 11 bases, leaving 15 bases between them. The CDR3 spans 13 residues. The CDR3 DNA reads as TGTGCCAGCAGTTACAAGGAGGGGTCGTGGGCTTTCTTT. It encodes CASSYKEGSWAFF.

The chain couples TRBV27 to TRBJ1-1; 10 bases fit TRBD1. Germline CDR1 and CDR2: MNHEY and SMNVEV (reference sequence). The CDR3 is 14 residues long. The V segment lost 2 bases and the J segment 11 bases; nucleotides outside the gene matches: 8. CDR3 in amino acids: CASSLDRQGARAFF. The CDR3 coding sequence is TGTGCCAGCAGTTTAGATCGACAGGGGGCGCGTGCTTTCTTT.

The genes are TRBV4-3 and TRBJ2-2, with TRBD1 as a possible D gene (5 bases). The germline gives CDR1 LGHNA, CDR2 YSLEER. V lost 5 bases, J lost 1 base, and 8 bases lay in between. CDR3 length: 14 amino acids. CDR3 residues: CASSGQGNTGELFF. In DNA form, the CDR3 reads TGCGCCAGCAGCGGTCAGGGGAACACCGGGGAGCTGTTTTTT.